The rows below give T cell receptor beta chains drawn from one sample of a study of blood T cell repertoires in COVID-19. Generated by immunoSEQ multiplex PCR, the TCRdb table keeps only in-frame clones and is missing some. The data contain about 240,000 clones, around 86% of them singletons. Input material: peripheral blood. The receptors come from a man older than 75 with acute or convalescent COVID-19. The CDR3 runs from the conserved cysteine through the conserved F or W. A D gene is named only where the DNA matches it firmly. Rows give clone size only sometimes, using once, few, many, or a class for an expanded clone.

clone size,J gene,D gene,V gene,CDR3 DNA,CDR3 protein
.,TRBJ1-4,TRBD1,TRBV6-5,TGTGCCAGCAGAAGTCCGGGACAGGGGAATGAAAAACTGTTTTTT,CASRSPGQGNEKLFF
.,TRBJ2-7,.,TRBV5-4,TGTGCCAGCAGCTTGGCGGCGGACTCCTACGAGCAGTACTTC,CASSLAADSYEQYF
.,TRBJ2-7,TRBD1,TRBV19,TGTGCCAGTAGTCCCGCGGACAGGGGCAGTCACGAGCAGTACTTC,CASSPADRGSHEQYF
.,TRBJ2-1,TRBD1,TRBV15,TGTGCCACCAGCAGAGATAGGACAGGACACAATGAGCAGTTCTTC,CATSRDRTGHNEQFF
.,TRBJ2-4,.,TRBV18,TGTGCCAGCTCACCCGGCCCTAGCCTGAACATTCAGTACTTC,CASSPGPSLNIQYF
few,TRBJ2-1,.,TRBV2,TGTGCCAGCAGTGAACCAATACAGGGCAATGAGCAGTTCTTC,CASSEPIQGNEQFF
.,TRBJ1-1,.,TRBV7-6,TGTGCCAGCAGCCCCTACGGCGAGGGGAACACTGAAGCTTTCTTT,CASSPYGEGNTEAFF
once,TRBJ2-2,TRBD1,TRBV19,TGTGCCAGTAGTACGGGTACGACAGGGGCTATGGGCACCGGGGAGCTGTTTTTT,CASSTGTTGAMGTGELFF
.,TRBJ2-2,TRBD1,TRBV7-9,TGTGCCAGCAGCTTAGCGAGACGTCAGGGGGACACCGGGGAGCTGTTTTTT,CASSLARRQGDTGELFF
once,TRBJ1-1,.,TRBV10-3,TGTGCCGCCCTTCCTGATACAGTGAACACTGAAGCTTTCTTT,CAALPDTVNTEAFF
.,TRBJ1-3,.,TRBV3-1/TRBV3-2,TGTGCCAGCAGCCAAGATCCCTTGGGAAACACCATATATTTT,CASSQDPLGNTIYF
.,TRBJ2-5,.,TRBV4-3,TGCGCCAGCAGCCAAGTGGGGGGCCAAGAGACCCAGTACTTC,CASSQVGGQETQYF
.,TRBJ1-2,.,TRBV27,TGTGCCAGCAGGGGGCTTAACTATGGCTACACCTTC,CASRGLNYGYTF
.,TRBJ2-2,TRBD2,TRBV7-9,TGTGCCAGCAGCAGCGGGACGACGAACACCGGGGAGCTGTTTTTT,CASSSGTTNTGELFF
.,TRBJ1-6,TRBD1,TRBV29-1,TGCAGCGTCTGGACAGGGCCGAATTCACCCCTCCACTTT,CSVWTGPNSPLHF
.,TRBJ2-7,TRBD2,TRBV9,TGTGCCAGCAGCGAAACTAGCGGGAGAGTCTCCGAGCAGTACTTC,CASSETSGRVSEQYF
.,TRBJ1-5,.,TRBV24-1,TGTGCCACCAGTGATGACACACAGGGTCTGGGCGCACAGCCCCAGCATTTT,CATSDDTQGLGAQPQHF
.,TRBJ2-3,.,TRBV7-9,TGTGCCAGCAGCTTAGATGGTAGCGCCATCAGGTATTTT,CASSLDGSAIRYF
.,TRBJ2-5,.,TRBV7-2,TGTGCCAGCAGCCCGTACAGGGTTCAAGAGACCCAGTACTTC,CASSPYRVQETQYF
few,TRBJ2-7,TRBD2,TRBV5-4,TGTGCCAGCAGCTTAGTTCGCGGGGGCTCCTACGAGCAGTACTTC,CASSLVRGGSYEQYF
.,TRBJ2-2,TRBD2,TRBV5-4,TGTGCCAGCAGCTTGTCCGGGACTAGCGGGACCGTCACCGGGGAGCTGTTTTTT,CASSLSGTSGTVTGELFF
once,TRBJ2-3,TRBD1,TRBV7-3,TGTGCCAGCAGCCTAGGACAGGCCACAGATACGCAGTATTTT,CASSLGQATDTQYF
.,TRBJ2-3,TRBD2,TRBV19,TGTGCCAGTAGTATTATGGCGGGGGGCGGGACAGATACGCAGTATTTT,CASSIMAGGGTDTQYF
once,TRBJ1-2,TRBD1,TRBV6-5,TGTGCCAGCAGTCCGGACAGGGGAAGGTATGGCTACACCTTC,CASSPDRGRYGYTF